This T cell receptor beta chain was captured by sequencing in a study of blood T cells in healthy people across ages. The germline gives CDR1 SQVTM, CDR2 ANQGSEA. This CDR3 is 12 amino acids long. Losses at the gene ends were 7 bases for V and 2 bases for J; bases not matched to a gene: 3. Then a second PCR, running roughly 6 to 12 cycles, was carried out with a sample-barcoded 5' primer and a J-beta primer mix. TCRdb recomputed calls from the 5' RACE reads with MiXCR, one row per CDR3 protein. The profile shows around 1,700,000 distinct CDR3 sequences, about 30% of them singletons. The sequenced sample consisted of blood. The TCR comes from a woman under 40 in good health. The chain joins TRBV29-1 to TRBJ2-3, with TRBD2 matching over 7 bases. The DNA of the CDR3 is TGCAGCGAGAGCGGGGTCACAGATACGCAGTATTTT. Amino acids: CSESGVTDTQYF.